The source of this T cell receptor beta chain is a study of blood T cell repertoires in COVID-19. Study-level background: Whether acute or convalescent, the COVID-19 samples came from the United States, Italy and Spain.

The germline gives CDR1 LNHDA, CDR2 SQIVND (reference sequence). There are 15 residues in the CDR3. V was pared by 5 bases and J by 0 bases, with 5 bases of the junction left unmatched. TCRdb's copy holds only in-frame clones and misses some; the assay was immunoSEQ multiplex PCR. Seen here are some 300,000 clones, approximately 85% observed once, and the top ten hold 0.75% to 1%. Sequenced: PBMCs or T cells enriched from blood (not recorded which). The rearrangement links TRBV19 to TRBJ1-1; 8 positions agree with TRBD1. This TCR derives from a woman aged 30 to 39 who had recovered from COVID-19. This CDR3 reads CASSLRQGLNTEAFF. DNA of the CDR3: TGTGCCAGTAGTCTTCGACAGGGGTTGAACACTGAAGCTTTCTTT.